Here is one TCR beta chain with its context. Co-plating was performed using around 200,000 CFSE-labeled responder cells and around 200,000 irradiated, violet-dye-labeled stimulator cells. Dividing CFSE-low CD3+CD4+ and CD3+CD8+ responders were isolated by sorting after the reaction. The record originates from a study of graft-versus-host responses after intestinal transplantation. Study background: Every recipient had anti-thymocyte globulin induction and around 3 years of tacrolimus plus steroids. General study findings and limits: GvH clones surfaced in recipient marrow, some emerging earlier in ileum or blood.

This table comes from immunoSEQ multiplex PCR, and its TCRdb copy is limited to in-frame clones, with some not included. The data contain 8,500 to 11,000 clones, around a third of them seen just once; the ten biggest clones take up about an eighth. V lost 2 bases and J lost 2, with 6 bases in between. The germline gives CDR1 MGHDK, CDR2 SYGVNS. CDR3 length: 13 residues. The V call is TRBV25-1, the J call TRBJ1-2; no clear D. The sequence derives from a human patient who received an intestinal transplant. Sequencing used alloreactive CD8+ T cells from a mixed lymphocyte reaction culture, obtained before intestinal transplant. Specified subset: CFSE-low proliferating T cells sorted from roughly 6-day pre-transplant mixed lymphocyte reaction (GvH or HvG direction). The CDR3 region has the DNA TGTGCCAGCAGTGAAACGGGGAACTATGGCTACACCTTC. Translating it yields CASSETGNYGYTF.